The 28 T cell receptor beta chains presented below share a single source sample, sequenced in a study of blood T cell repertoires in COVID-19. TCRdb keeps only in-frame clones here, not all; method: immunoSEQ multiplex PCR. The table shows some 140,000 clones, with about 78% occurring only once. Specimen: peripheral blood. These receptors were taken from a man aged 55 to 70 who had recovered from COVID-19.

The chain couples TRBV5-5 to TRBJ2-7, with D unresolved. CDR1 and CDR2 from the germline V gene are SGHKS and YYEKEE (reference sequence). The V end lost 0 bases, the J end lost 2 bases, and 12 bases lay between the germline ends. The CDR3 loop spans 15 amino acids. The CDR3 here is CASSLAVDSPYEQYF. CDR3 bases: TGTGCCAGCAGCTTGGCGGTAGACTCCCCCTACGAGCAGTACTTC.

The rearrangement links TRBV7-9 to TRBJ1-4; maybe TRBD1 (6 bases). V dropped 3 bases and J dropped 9 bases, with 14 bases sitting between them. Germline-derived CDR1 and CDR2 are SEHNR and FQNEAQ (reference sequence). CDR3 size: 14 residues. The CDR3 region is CASSLDRLSQKLFF. The CDR3 region has the DNA TGTGCCAGCAGCTTGGACAGACTGTCCCAAAAACTGTTTTTT.

The genes are TRBV5-1 and TRBJ1-1, with D unclear. With 7 bases removed from V and 1 base from J, the gap between germline ends came to 11 bases. The CDR3 length is 13 residues. Germline loops: CDR1 SGHRS, CDR2 YFSETQ. As DNA, the CDR3 is TGCGCCAGCGGTTCGCAGGCGAACACTGAAGCTTTCTTT. It codes for CASGSQANTEAFF.

This chain connects TRBV7-2 to TRBJ2-1; 7 positions agree with TRBD2. Germline trimming cut 4 bases from V and 0 bases from J; bases unmatched to any gene: 6. This CDR3 has 16 residues. Per germline, CDR1 SGHTA and CDR2 FQGNSA. CDR3 sequence reads: CASSSTAGNSYNEQFF. CDR3 bases: TGTGCCAGCAGCTCAACAGCGGGGAACTCCTACAATGAGCAGTTCTTC.

The chain joins TRBV18 to TRBJ2-2, with TRBD1 identical over 10 bases. The CDR3 spans 14 residues. V was clipped by 7 bases and J by 5 bases; unmatched bases: 4. Germline-derived CDR1 and CDR2 are KGHSH and LQKENI. The CDR3 loop reads CASWPGQGTGELFF. The CDR3 region has the DNA TGTGCCAGCTGGCCGGGACAGGGGACCGGGGAGCTGTTTTTT.

V and J are TRBV20-1 and TRBJ2-4; possible D gene TRBD1, 5 bases. V was cut by 3 bases and J by 0 bases, with 9 bases left in between. Germline CDR1 reads DFQATT; CDR2 reads SNEGSKA (reference sequence). The CDR3 totals 14 residues. The CDR3 DNA follows: TGCAGTGCTAGTTCAGGGCTAGCCAAAAACATTCAGTACTTC. This translates into CSASSGLAKNIQYF.

The chain joins TRBV27 to TRBJ1-2, with D tentatively TRBD1 (5 bases). The germline V gene has CDR1 MNHEY and CDR2 SMNVEV (reference sequence). This CDR3 contains 14 residues. Deletions cut 4 bases from V and 4 bases from J, with 13 bases between. Written as DNA, the CDR3 is TGTGCCAGCAGTTCGGTCGGGCAGGGCTATGGCTACACCTTC. Protein product: CASSSVGQGYGYTF.

The V call is TRBV2, the J call TRBJ2-4, with D tentatively TRBD2 (6 bases). Trimming shortened V by 2 bases and J by 9 bases, and 20 bases separated the two germline ends. The CDR3 length is 16 residues. Germline CDR1 is SNHLY and CDR2 is FYNNEI. The CDR3 is CASSEPGPLVGGIQYF. The CDR3 nucleotides read TGTGCCAGCAGTGAACCGGGTCCCCTGGTCGGGGGCATTCAGTACTTC.

The gene calls are TRBV27 and TRBJ2-7; the match to TRBD1 covers 7 bases. The CDR3 runs 16 residues. The germline CDR1 and CDR2 sequences are MNHEY and SMNVEV (reference sequence). V trimming: 5 bases; J trimming: 5 bases; junction bases outside the gene matches: 15. The CDR3 sequence is CASSTSLRDRDNEQYF. The CDR3 DNA sequence: TGTGCCAGCAGTACCTCCCTCCGAGACAGGGATAACGAGCAGTACTTC.

The chain links TRBV19 to TRBJ2-2, with 8 nucleotides matching TRBD1. Unmatched junction bases numbered 8, after V lost 5 bases and J lost 6 bases. The CDR3 loop spans 15 amino acids. The germline gives CDR1 LNHDA, CDR2 SQIVND (reference sequence). The CDR3 nucleotides are TGTGCCAGTAGTGCCGGACAGGGTAGGGCCGGGGAGCTGTTTTTT. This codes for CASSAGQGRAGELFF.

The V call is TRBV7-3, the J call TRBJ2-5, with D unclear. This CDR3 has 13 residues. The V end lost 2 bases, the J end lost 0 bases, and 4 bases lay between the germline ends. Germline-derived CDR1 and CDR2 are SGHTA and FQGTGA. CDR3 in amino acids: CASSLQYQETQYF. The CDR3 nucleotides are TGTGCCAGCAGCTTACAGTACCAAGAGACCCAGTACTTC.

The V and J genes are TRBV5-1 and TRBJ2-3; 7 bases agree with TRBD1. Trimming removed 4 bases from V and 4 bases from J; junction bases left unmatched: 12. Germline loops: CDR1 SGHRS, CDR2 YFSETQ. The CDR3 length is 16 residues. The CDR3 loop is CASSLWTGEGADTQYF. The CDR3 bases are TGCGCCAGCAGCCTATGGACAGGTGAAGGGGCAGATACGCAGTATTTT.

The chain couples TRBV4-3 to TRBJ2-7, with 8 bases fitting TRBD1. Germline CDR1 LGHNA, CDR2 YSLEER. The length of the CDR3 is 14 residues. V shed 3 bases, J shed 6 bases, and the junction held 7 bases outside the gene matches. The CDR3: CASSQGNQGAEQYF. The CDR3 region has the DNA TGCGCCAGCAGCCAGGGGAACCAGGGGGCCGAGCAGTACTTC.

The chain has TRBV7-8 and TRBJ1-2; TRBD1 is a possible D gene (6 bases). The germline gives CDR1 SGHVS, CDR2 FQNEAQ. The CDR3 runs to 16 residues. V was pared by 2 bases and J by 4 bases, with 17 bases between. CDR3 sequence reads: CASSLREGTRGYGYTF. For the CDR3, the DNA is TGTGCCAGCAGCTTAAGAGAGGGGACACGCGGCTATGGCTACACCTTC.

J is TRBJ1-5 and V is TRBV12-3 or TRBV12-4; a possible D gene is TRBD1 (6 bases). V was clipped by 3 bases and J by 7 bases, with 10 bases between them. CDR3 length equals 13 residues. The CDR3 DNA sequence: TGTGCCAGCAGTTTCAGGGGTAGCCAGCCCCAGCATTTT. As protein: CASSFRGSQPQHF.

The V and J genes are TRBV3-1 (or the pseudogene TRBV3-2) and TRBJ1-2; TRBD1 agrees at 7 bases. Germline CDR1 and CDR2: LGHDT and YNNKEL (reference sequence). CDR3 length: 15 residues. V was clipped by 5 bases and J by 1 base; unmatched bases: 7. This CDR3 reads CASSLRDRHNYGYTF. The CDR3 DNA is TGTGCCAGCAGCTTACGGGACAGACATAACTATGGCTACACCTTC.

The V gene is TRBV28, the J gene TRBJ1-5; TRBD1 matches 9 bases. V lost 11 bases and J lost 4; bases outside the gene matches: 6. The germline V gene encodes CDR1 MDHEN and CDR2 SYDVKM. The CDR3 is 13 amino acids. The CDR3 loop is CAVLGTGNQPQHF. As DNA, the CDR3 is TGTGCCGTCCTAGGGACAGGGAATCAGCCCCAGCATTTT.

The rearrangement joins TRBV7-2 to TRBJ1-2; maybe TRBD1 (5 bases). V was pared by 1 base and J by 7 bases, with 10 bases between. The CDR3 is 13 residues long. CDR1 is SGHTA, CDR2 FQGNSA, per germline. This chain's CDR3 is CASSLVVGGGYTF. The DNA for the CDR3 is TGTGCCAGCAGCTTAGTCGTGGGGGGTGGCTACACCTTC.

V gene TRBV30 combines with J gene TRBJ2-3; D is possibly TRBD1 (5 bases). CDR1 and CDR2 (germline): GTSNPN, SVGIG (reference sequence). The CDR3 consists of 16 residues. The germline V and J ends were trimmed by 0 bases and 3 bases, with 16 bases remaining between them. CDR3 nucleotides: TGTGCCTGGAGTGTACGGAGACAGATGCGGACAGATACGCAGTATTTT. It translates to CAWSVRRQMRTDTQYF.

Regarding this clone: Relative to the germline gene, one junction end is altered; a read error may explain this. V gene TRBV7-7 combines with J gene TRBJ2-5; 7 nucleotides agree with TRBD1. The CDR3 spans 15 residues. From germline, CDR1 is SSHAT and CDR2 FNYEAQ (reference sequence). The CDR3 loop reads CASSVDRTGGETQYF. In nucleotides, the CDR3 is TGTGCTAGCAGCGTGGACAGGACCGGTGGAGAGACCCAGTACTTC.

This rearrangement joins TRBV5-8 to TRBJ2-6; 7 bases line up with TRBD2. Trimming cost V 6 bases and J 0 bases; bases outside gene matches: 15. Germline V gene sequence: CDR1 SGHTS, CDR2 YDEGEE. This CDR3 is 19 amino acids long. The CDR3 is CASTLPPGLPFSGANVLTF. CDR3 in DNA: TGTGCCAGCACCCTACCCCCGGGACTACCTTTCTCTGGGGCCAACGTCCTGACTTTC.

The chain has TRBV7-3 and TRBJ2-2; 7 bases fit TRBD2. The junction had 8 bases not matched to a gene; V was cut back by 4 bases and J by 6 bases. CDR1 is SGHTA and CDR2 is FQGTGA in the germline V gene. The CDR3 length is 15 residues. The CDR3 nucleotides are TGTGCCAGCAGCTGGCGCGCGGGGGAGTCCGGGGAGCTGTTTTTT. Translated: CASSWRAGESGELFF.

The gene calls are TRBV29-1 and TRBJ2-7, with 9 bases aligning to TRBD1. The V and J ends lost 6 bases and 5 bases, in that order; junction bases with no gene match: 8. The length of the CDR3 is 13 residues. CDR1 and CDR2 (germline): SQVTM, ANQGSEA. CDR3 sequence: CSVSGQGGDEQYF. CDR3 bases: TGCAGCGTATCGGGACAGGGCGGGGACGAGCAGTACTTC.

The chain combines TRBV20-1 with TRBJ2-7, with D possibly matching TRBD2 (6 bases). The ends were cut back, 3 bases at V and 1 base at J, with 13 bases in the middle. Germline values: CDR1 DFQATT, CDR2 SNEGSKA (reference sequence). The CDR3 is made up of 14 amino acids. Written as DNA, the CDR3 is TGCAGTGCTAGTGCTCCTAGCGATTCCTACGAGCAGTACTTC. It codes for CSASAPSDSYEQYF.

The count of this clone is one. The chain uses TRBV3-1 (or the pseudogene TRBV3-2) and TRBJ1-6; unclear D gene. Germline V CDR1 and CDR2: LGHDT, YNNKEL (reference sequence). This CDR3 has 16 residues. V lost 0 bases, J lost 7 bases, and 13 bases lay in between. The CDR3 sequence is CASSQDAAGRNSPLHF. CDR3 sequence (DNA): TGTGCCAGCAGCCAAGATGCGGCGGGCCGCAATTCACCCCTCCACTTT.

The chain recombines TRBV9 with TRBJ1-6; D perhaps matches TRBD1 (5 bases). The germline V and J ends were trimmed by 0 bases and 9 bases, with 16 bases remaining between them. The CDR3 contains 16 residues. Germline CDR1 is SGDLS and CDR2 is YYNGEE. CDR3 in amino acids: CASSVEKGAAISPLHF. The CDR3 DNA sequence: TGTGCCAGCAGCGTAGAGAAAGGGGCAGCGATTTCACCCCTCCACTTT.

The CDR3 protein is CASSLGGSQGAGTEAFF. CDR3 coding DNA: TGTGCCAGCAGCTTAGGGGGATCTCAGGGGGCGGGCACTGAAGCTTTCTTT. The rearrangement uses TRBV7-9 and TRBJ1-1, with 8 bases matching TRBD1. From germline, CDR1 is SEHNR and CDR2 FQNEAQ (reference sequence). J was trimmed by 4 bases and V by 1 base; bases with no gene match: 11. This CDR3 region has 17 residues.

This clone was seen only once. The rearrangement links TRBV29-1 to TRBJ1-2; D is perhaps TRBD1 (6 bases). The V gene's germline CDR1 is SQVTM and CDR2 ANQGSEA. This CDR3 has 13 amino acids. V dropped 1 base and J dropped 7 bases, with 13 bases sitting between them. DNA for the CDR3: TGCAGCGTTGAAGGGAAGGGGGGGAGTGGCTACACCTTC. It encodes CSVEGKGGSGYTF.